This T cell receptor (beta chain) was captured in a study of blood T cells in healthy people across ages. Study-level findings and limits: Diversity of TCR beta per million T cells declined in a roughly linear way with age. The CMV status of each donor remained undetermined, and this could have confounded shifts in expanded clonotypes.

A second roughly 6 to 11 cycle PCR used barcoded and J-beta primers. TCRdb reprocessed the 5' RACE reads via MiXCR and lists one record per CDR3 protein. The repertoire holds over a million distinct CDR3 sequences, around 45% seen once, with 15% to 20% in the top ten. Donation came from healthy Caucasian individuals in Russia who were aged about 6 to 95. Peripheral blood, about 9.8 milliliters per donor, was collected. As for this clonotype: What it binds is unknown. Sequence at one end of the junction differs from germline and may be a read error.

CDR1 is MNHEY and CDR2 is SVGAGI in the germline V gene. The CDR3 totals 15 residues. This receptor was identified in an older woman in good health. The chain joins TRBV6-5 to TRBJ1-2; TRBD1 matches at 8 bases. The sequencing sample was made of blood. As DNA, the CDR3 is TGTGCCAGCTGTTACACCATGACAGGGGACTATGGCTACACCTTC. Translated, it gives CASCYTMTGDYGYTF.